One sample yielded the 14 T cell receptor beta chains listed below, sequenced in a study of T cell changes during pregnancy in multiple sclerosis. Sequencing used immunoSEQ multiplex PCR; TCRdb keeps in-frame clones, though not all of them. The table has 70,000 to 80,000 clones, about 94% seen once. This material consisted of peripheral blood, taken in the third trimester of pregnancy. These receptors all come from a female donor with multiple sclerosis, enrolled in a pregnancy study.

The chain links TRBV4-3 to TRBJ1-2; 7 nucleotides agree with TRBD1. The germline V gene encodes CDR1 LGHNA and CDR2 YSLEER. V lost 1 base to trimming and J lost 8 bases; unmatched junction nucleotides: 16. This CDR3 has 17 amino acids. CDR3 in DNA: TGCGCCAGCAGCCAAGTTGGGACAGCTGTTAGGGTGAGGGGCTACACCTTC. Protein sequence: CASSQVGTAVRVRGYTF.

The genes are TRBV10-3 and TRBJ1-5, with D possibly being TRBD1 (6 bases). CDR1 and CDR2 (germline): ENHRY, SYGVKD. The CDR3 contains 13 residues. Between the trimmed V and J ends, which lost 10 bases and 6 bases, there was a span of 16 bases. The CDR3 protein is CATEATGIQPQHF. The CDR3 DNA reads as TGTGCCACCGAGGCTACAGGGATTCAGCCCCAGCATTTT.

The genes are TRBV7-2 and TRBJ2-7, with 7 bases aligning to TRBD2. Germline V gene data show CDR1 as SGHTA and CDR2 as FQGNSA. The CDR3 consists of 17 residues. Unmatched junction bases numbered 8, after V lost 0 bases and J lost 0 bases. Here the CDR3 DNA reads TGTGCCAGCAGCTTAGCGCTTTGGGGGGGTAACTCCTACGAGCAGTACTTC. Protein: CASSLALWGGNSYEQYF.

This clone has a single count. The CDR3 loop reads CASSLEGVVNYGYTF. CDR3 nucleotides: TGTGCCAGCAGCTTAGAGGGGGTTGTTAACTATGGCTACACCTTC. This chain joins TRBV7-3 and TRBJ1-2, with D possibly being TRBD1 (6 bases). Per germline, CDR1 SGHTA and CDR2 FQGTGA. The CDR3 length is 15 residues. Trimming pared 2 bases from V and 1 base from J, leaving 11 bases between. The variable domain in full, completed from reference TRBV7-3 and TRBJ1-2, reads GAGVSQTPSNKVTEKGKYVELRCDPISGHTALYWYRQSLGQGPEFLIYFQGTGAADDSGLPNDRFFAVRPEGSVSTLKIQRTERGDSAVYLCASSLEGVVNYGYTFGSGTRLTVV.

The chain uses TRBV10-3 and TRBJ1-3, with no clear D. This CDR3 region has 17 residues. Germline values: CDR1 ENHRY, CDR2 SYGVKD. The V end lost 0 bases, the J end lost 0 bases, and 12 bases lay between the germline ends. The CDR3 DNA follows: TGTGCCATCAGTGAGTCGACTCGTGGAAACTCTGGAAACACCATATATTTT. It codes for CAISESTRGNSGNTIYF.

V and J are TRBV7-8 and TRBJ2-2; 8 bases line up with TRBD2. V dropped 1 base and J dropped 6; count of bases not matched to a gene: 10. The CDR3 has 17 amino acids. The germline CDR1 and CDR2 sequences are SGHVS and FQNEAQ. Here the CDR3 reads CASSLGVSGVSAGELFF. In DNA form, the CDR3 reads TGTGCCAGCAGCTTAGGGGTTAGCGGGGTTTCTGCCGGGGAGCTGTTTTTT.

J is TRBJ2-7 and V is TRBV29-1, with TRBD2 matching 7 bases. The germline gives CDR1 SQVTM, CDR2 ANQGSEA. This CDR3 has 13 residues. V was clipped by 4 bases and J by 3 bases; unmatched bases: 6. CDR3 amino acids: CSVGGRGGYEQYF. In DNA, the CDR3 is TGCAGCGTTGGGGGGAGGGGTGGCTACGAGCAGTACTTC.

The count of this clone is one. This chain links TRBV28 with TRBJ2-7; 11 positions match TRBD2. Germline values: CDR1 MDHEN, CDR2 SYDVKM. Losses at the gene ends were 4 bases for V and 3 bases for J; bases not matched to a gene: 11. The CDR3 loop spans 17 amino acids. CDR3 residues: CASSSQGGLAGGYEQYF. As DNA, the CDR3 is TGTGCCAGCAGTTCCCAAGGTGGCCTAGCGGGGGGCTACGAGCAGTACTTC. Combining the CDR3 with reference TRBV28 and TRBJ2-7 gives the whole variable domain DVKVTQSSRYLVKRTGEKVFLECVQDMDHENMFWYRQDPGLGLRLIYFSYDVKMKEKGDIPEGYSVSREKKERFSLILESASTNQTSMYLCASSSQGGLAGGYEQYFGPGTRLTVT.

This chain links TRBV4-2 with TRBJ1-1; the match to TRBD1 covers 10 bases. This CDR3 spans 15 amino acids. Germline loops: CDR1 LGHNA, CDR2 YNFKEQ. Trimming took 4 bases from V and 4 from J; bases not matched to a gene: 6. CDR3 DNA: TGTGCCAGCAGCCTGGGGACAGGGGAGGCCACTGAAGCTTTCTTT. Translated: CASSLGTGEATEAFF.

The chain uses TRBV5-1 and TRBJ1-2, with D possibly being TRBD1 (5 bases). The CDR3 consists of 14 residues. Germline-derived CDR1 and CDR2 are SGHRS and YFSETQ. V was shortened by 4 bases and J by 5 bases, with 15 bases between the two germline ends. DNA for the CDR3: TGCGCCAGCAGCCCACAGGTTTCAATTTATGGCTACACCTTC. This gives the protein CASSPQVSIYGYTF.

This chain connects TRBV10-3 to TRBJ1-4; 7 bases are shared with TRBD1. CDR3 length: 14 amino acids. The germline V gene has CDR1 ENHRY and CDR2 SYGVKD. V lost 4 bases to trimming and J lost 8 bases; unmatched junction nucleotides: 7. CDR3 amino acids: CAISGAGGEEKLFF. Written as DNA, the CDR3 is TGTGCCATCAGTGGCGCAGGGGGAGAAGAAAAACTGTTTTTT.

This chain connects TRBV4-3 to TRBJ2-1, with D tentatively TRBD1 (6 bases). Trimming took 0 bases from V and 6 from J, leaving 15 bases between them. Germline V gene data show CDR1 as LGHNA and CDR2 as YSLEER. This CDR3 spans 16 amino acids. Written as DNA, the CDR3 is TGCGCCAGCAGCCAAGAACTACAGGGTAAGATCAATGAGCAGTTCTTC. Translating gives CASSQELQGKINEQFF.

The gene calls are TRBV5-5 and TRBJ1-1; 7 nucleotides match TRBD1. The germline V gene encodes CDR1 SGHKS and CDR2 YYEKEE (reference sequence). This CDR3 contains 15 residues. The junction had 3 bases not matched to a gene; V was cut back by 0 bases and J by 1 base. The CDR3 loop is CASSLAPGGNTEAFF. The CDR3 coding sequence is TGTGCCAGCAGCTTGGCTCCAGGGGGGAACACTGAAGCTTTCTTT.

The V call is TRBV7-2, the J call TRBJ1-1; 7 bases agree with TRBD1. The CDR3 runs to 13 residues. Trimming at V came to 6 bases and at J to 5 bases, leaving 6 bases not matched to a gene. CDR1 and CDR2 from the germline V gene are SGHTA and FQGNSA. For the CDR3, the DNA is TGTGCCAGCAGACCATACAGGGGAACTGAAGCTTTCTTT. Its translation: CASRPYRGTEAFF. The full variable domain, rest sourced from reference TRBV7-2 and TRBJ1-1, is GAGVSQSPSNKVTEKGKDVELRCDPISGHTALYWYRQSLGQGLEFLIYFQGNSAPDKSGLPSDRFSAERTGGSVSTLTIQRTQQEDSAVYLCASRPYRGTEAFFGQGTRLTVV.